The source of this T cell receptor beta chain is a study of blood T cell repertoires in COVID-19. In the study overall: The samples span acute and convalescent COVID-19 from the United States, Italy and Spain.

In the study's own analysis: Using reference gene primer amplification, nucleated cell counts were estimated. Clones were read by immunoSEQ multiplex PCR, and TCRdb kept only the in-frame ones, dropping some. Clone size and V and J calls were adopted from that table, with D and trimming inferred from the DNA. Seen here are some 130,000 clones, roughly 83% observed once, and the top ten hold 5.5%. Participant-given clinical history determined each cohort assignment. CDR3 length: 15 amino acids. Germline lookup yields CDR1 ENHRY and CDR2 SYGVKD. V shed 6 bases, J shed 2 bases, and the junction held 8 bases outside the gene matches.

The V gene is TRBV10-3, the J gene TRBJ2-3, with 7 bases identical to TRBD1. This TCR was recovered from a man aged 40-49 years with acute COVID-19. Sequencing used PBMCs or T cells enriched from blood (not recorded which). CDR3 region: CAIRDGTAVTDTQYF. In nucleotides, the CDR3 is TGTGCCATCAGGGACGGGACAGCCGTCACAGATACGCAGTATTTT.